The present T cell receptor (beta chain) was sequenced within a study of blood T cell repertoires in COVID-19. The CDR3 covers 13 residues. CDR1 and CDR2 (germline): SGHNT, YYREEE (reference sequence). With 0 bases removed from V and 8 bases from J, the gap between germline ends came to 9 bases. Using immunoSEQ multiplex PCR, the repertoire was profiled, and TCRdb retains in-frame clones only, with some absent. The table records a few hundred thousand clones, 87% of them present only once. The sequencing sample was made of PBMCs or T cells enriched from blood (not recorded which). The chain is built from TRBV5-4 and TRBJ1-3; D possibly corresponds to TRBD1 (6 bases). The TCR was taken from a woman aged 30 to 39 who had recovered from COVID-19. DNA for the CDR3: TGTGCCAGCAGCTTGGGCAGGGGTGACACCATATATTTT. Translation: CASSLGRGDTIYF.